Shown below are 9 T cell receptor beta chains from a single sample sequenced in a study of cytomegalovirus exposure and HLA in healthy donors. PCR amplification relied on 60 Vbeta primers (plus 13 Jbeta primers). Method: immunoSEQ multiplex PCR; TCRdb's copy keeps in-frame clones and lacks some. The table lists some 120,000 clones, under 70% of them singletons. The sequenced material came from PBMCs. The receptor set was obtained from a man aged 25 to 40 in good health and CMV-seropositive.

CDR3 region: CASSSYGDSGNTIYF. CDR3 nucleotides: TGCGCCAGCAGCTCTTACGGAGACTCTGGAAACACCATATATTTT. The genes are TRBV5-1 and TRBJ1-3, with D hard to call. Germline V gives CDR1 SGHRS, CDR2 YFSETQ. V lost 3 bases, J lost 0 bases, and 10 bases lay in between. The CDR3 totals 15 residues.

V is TRBV10-1 and J is TRBJ2-3; D gene ambiguous. The V gene lost 5 bases and the J gene lost 0 bases, with 12 bases spanning the gap. The V gene's germline CDR1 is WNHNN and CDR2 SYGVQD (reference sequence). The CDR3 sequence is 15 residues long. CDR3 sequence (DNA): TGCGCCAGCAGTAAAGTGGGCCTGAGCACAGATACGCAGTATTTT. As protein: CASSKVGLSTDTQYF.

V is TRBV27 and J is TRBJ1-1; D perhaps matches TRBD1 (6 bases). The germline gives CDR1 MNHEY, CDR2 SMNVEV (reference sequence). There are 17 residues in the CDR3. V shed 4 bases and J shed 0 bases, with 18 bases lying between them. CDR3 in amino acids: CASSSQSRGPLNTEAFF. The DNA of the CDR3 is TGTGCCAGCAGTTCACAGAGCAGGGGCCCGCTGAACACTGAAGCTTTCTTT.

The rearrangement joins TRBV15 to TRBJ2-7, with TRBD2 matching 10 bases. Trimming took 1 base from V and 0 from J; bases not matched to a gene: 12. Germline V CDR1 and CDR2: LNHNV, YYDKDF (reference sequence). The CDR3 runs 19 residues. The CDR3 is CATSRVRTSGYLSSYEQYF. The DNA of the CDR3 is TGTGCCACCAGCAGAGTAAGGACTAGCGGCTACCTTAGCTCCTACGAGCAGTACTTC.

The chain recombines TRBV5-6 with TRBJ2-4, with 11 bases identical to TRBD2. The CDR3 is 15 amino acids. Trimming at V came to 0 bases and at J to 9 bases, leaving 5 bases not matched to a gene. Germline V gives CDR1 SGHDT, CDR2 YYEEEE. The CDR3 DNA reads as TGTGCCAGCAGCTTGGTAGCGGGGGGGCCAGGCATTCAGTACTTC. The encoded protein is CASSLVAGGPGIQYF.

This clone was observed a handful of times. The CDR3 coding sequence is TGCGCCAGCAGCCCGGCGGGGGGATCCAATGAGCAGTTCTTC. Protein product: CASSPAGGSNEQFF. The chain carries TRBV4-1 and TRBJ2-1, with TRBD2 matching 8 bases. Germline CDR1 MGHRA, CDR2 YSYEKL. V shed 4 bases and J 6 bases; nucleotides not matched to a gene: 5. This CDR3 comprises 14 residues.

This chain connects TRBV29-1 to TRBJ1-4, with D unresolved. The CDR3 extends over 12 amino acids. V lost 4 bases and J 0 bases, leaving 3 bases between the germline ends. Germline V gene lookup returns CDR1 SQVTM and CDR2 ANQGSEA. DNA of the CDR3: TGCAGCGTTGTAGCAACTAATGAAAAACTGTTTTTT. It encodes CSVVATNEKLFF.

CDR3 amino acids: CASSPGAVNTEAFF. The CDR3 coding sequence is TGTGCCAGCTCACCAGGGGCCGTGAACACTGAAGCTTTCTTT. The chain carries TRBV18 and TRBJ1-1, with TRBD1 as a possible D gene (5 bases). V shed 2 bases and J shed 0 bases, with 7 bases lying between them. Per germline, CDR1 KGHSH and CDR2 LQKENI. The length of the CDR3 is 14 residues. The whole variable domain, filled in from reference TRBV18 and TRBJ1-1, reads NAGVMQNPRHLVRRRGQEARLRCSPMKGHSHVYWYRQLPEEGLKFMVYLQKENIIDESGMPKERFSAEFPKEGPSILRIQQVVRGDSAAYFCASSPGAVNTEAFFGQGTRLTVV.

This sequence joins TRBV29-1 and TRBJ1-1, with D unresolved. This CDR3 contains 11 residues. V was shortened by 4 bases and J by 1 base, with 4 bases between the two germline ends. Per the germline V gene, CDR1 is SQVTM and CDR2 is ANQGSEA. CDR3 bases: TGCAGCGTTGTGCGGAACACTGAAGCTTTCTTT. Translated, it gives CSVVRNTEAFF.